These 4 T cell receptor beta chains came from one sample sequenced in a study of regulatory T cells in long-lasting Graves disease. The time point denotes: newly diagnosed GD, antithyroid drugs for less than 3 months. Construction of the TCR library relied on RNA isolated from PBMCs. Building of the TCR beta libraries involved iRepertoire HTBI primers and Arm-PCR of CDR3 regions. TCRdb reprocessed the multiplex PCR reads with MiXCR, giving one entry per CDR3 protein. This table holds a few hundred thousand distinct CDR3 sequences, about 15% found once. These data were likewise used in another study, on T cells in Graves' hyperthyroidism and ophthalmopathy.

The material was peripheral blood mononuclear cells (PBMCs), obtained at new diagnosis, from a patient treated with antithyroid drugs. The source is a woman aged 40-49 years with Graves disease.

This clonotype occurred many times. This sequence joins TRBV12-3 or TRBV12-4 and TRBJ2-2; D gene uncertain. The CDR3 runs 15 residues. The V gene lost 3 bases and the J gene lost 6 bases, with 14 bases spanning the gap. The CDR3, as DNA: TGTGCCAGCAGTTTGGGTGGGTCCTGGGCCGGGGAGCTGTTTTTT. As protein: CASSLGGSWAGELFF.

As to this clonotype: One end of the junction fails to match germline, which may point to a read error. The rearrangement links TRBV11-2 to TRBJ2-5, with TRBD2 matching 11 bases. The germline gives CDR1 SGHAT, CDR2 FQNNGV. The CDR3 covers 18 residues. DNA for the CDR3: TGTGCCGGCAGCCTAGAGCGGGGACTAGCGGCCTTCGGTGAGACCCAGTACTTC. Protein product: CAGSLERGLAAFGETQYF.

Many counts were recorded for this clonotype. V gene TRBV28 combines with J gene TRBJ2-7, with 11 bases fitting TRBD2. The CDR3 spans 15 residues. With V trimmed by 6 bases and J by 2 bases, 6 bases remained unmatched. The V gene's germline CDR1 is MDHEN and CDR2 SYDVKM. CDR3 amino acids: CASSEGTSGTYEQYF. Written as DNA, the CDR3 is TGTGCCAGCAGCGAAGGGACTAGCGGAACCTACGAGCAGTACTTC.

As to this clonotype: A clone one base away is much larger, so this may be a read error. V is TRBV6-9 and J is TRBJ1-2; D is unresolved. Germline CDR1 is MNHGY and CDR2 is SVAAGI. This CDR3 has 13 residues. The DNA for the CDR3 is TGTGCCGGCAGTTTCCCGGCAGGCTATGGCTACACCTTC. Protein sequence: CAGSFPAGYGYTF.